Below are 12 T cell receptor beta chains sequenced from a single sample in a study of spatial heterogeneity in lung cancer. Sample time point: sample taken at primary tumor resection. MiXCR was run by TCRdb on the 5' RACE reads, yielding one entry per CDR3 protein. The sample has approximately 40,000 distinct CDR3 sequences, more than 7% seen once. The starting material was PBMCs, obtained at surgery. The receptors come from a female donor with early-stage non-small cell lung cancer.

As for this clonotype: Being one base from a much bigger clone, this may be a read error. The chain combines TRBV5-1 with TRBJ1-1, with D hard to call. Per germline, CDR1 SGHRS and CDR2 YFSETQ. The CDR3 is 14 residues long. The CDR3 sequence is CASRLQMRNTEPFF. DNA of the CDR3: TGCGCCAGCAGGTTGCAAATGCGCAACACTGAACCTTTCTTT.

This clonotype was seen ten or more times. The chain is built from TRBV20-1 and TRBJ2-1; 10 bases fit TRBD2. J gave up 7 bases and V 4 bases, and 13 bases lay outside the gene matches. The CDR3 runs 16 residues. CDR1 DFQATT and CDR2 SNEGSKA come from the germline V gene (reference sequence). The CDR3 DNA follows: TGCAGTGCTACCGGACCCGCCAGCGGGGGGGCGAATGAGCAGTTCTTC. Residues: CSATGPASGGANEQFF.

This clonotype has ten or more counts. The rearrangement uses TRBV11-2 and TRBJ1-5; D not resolved. The CDR3 extends over 15 amino acids. Germline V lookup: CDR1 SGHAT, CDR2 FQNNGV. Trimming cost V 0 bases and J 7 bases, with 13 bases left between them. The CDR3: CASSLDVTLGQPQHF. The CDR3 nucleotides read TGTGCCAGCAGCTTAGACGTTACTCTGGGCCAGCCCCAGCATTTT.

This clonotype was counted ten times or more. The gene calls are TRBV10-3 and TRBJ2-1; 9 bases agree with TRBD1. The germline gives CDR1 ENHRY, CDR2 SYGVKD. The V and J ends lost 0 bases and 7 bases, in that order; junction bases with no gene match: 4. The CDR3 has 15 amino acids. The CDR3 DNA reads as TGTGCCATCAGTGAGTCCGGGGACAGGGAAAATGAGCAGTTCTTC. Protein: CAISESGDRENEQFF.

This clonotype was picked up many times. The V gene is TRBV27, the J gene TRBJ2-7; the match to TRBD2 covers 8 bases. Germline V lookup: CDR1 MNHEY, CDR2 SMNVEV (reference sequence). V shed 5 bases and J 0 bases; nucleotides not matched to a gene: 3. CDR3 length equals 14 residues. Here the CDR3 reads CASSLSGDSYEQYF. CDR3 in DNA: TGTGCCAGCAGTCTTAGCGGGGACTCCTACGAGCAGTACTTC.

This clonotype is labeled medium-sized. This rearrangement joins TRBV12-3 or TRBV12-4 to TRBJ1-5; D remains unclear. This CDR3 contains 12 residues. V lost 5 bases and J 8 bases, leaving 10 bases between the germline ends. The chain's CDR3 is CASSQPEEPQHF. Written as DNA, the CDR3 is TGTGCCAGCAGTCAACCGGAGGAGCCCCAGCATTTT.

This clonotype came up many times. The V call is TRBV28, the J call TRBJ2-1, with TRBD2 identical over 11 bases. Germline CDR1 MDHEN, CDR2 SYDVKM. After removal of 7 bases from V and 12 bases from J, the junction contained 8 bases not matched to a gene. This CDR3 has 13 residues. The CDR3 DNA reads as TGTGCCAGCATGGATAGCGGGAGGGCCGGGCAGTTCTTC. Encoded protein: CASMDSGRAGQFF.

This clonotype has a handful of counts. The genes are TRBV12-3 or TRBV12-4 and TRBJ2-1, with D hard to call. The CDR3 consists of 15 residues. With 7 bases removed from V and 0 bases from J, the gap between germline ends came to 13 bases. The CDR3 loop reads CASNHRRVSYNEQFF. The CDR3 DNA reads TGTGCCAGCAACCACCGCCGGGTCTCCTACAATGAGCAGTTCTTC.

At least ten counts were recorded for this clonotype. V and J are TRBV19 and TRBJ2-6; D possibly corresponds to TRBD1 (5 bases). The germline V gene encodes CDR1 LNHDA and CDR2 SQIVND (reference sequence). This CDR3 contains 16 residues. V was pared by 6 bases and J by 0 bases, with 12 bases between. The CDR3: CASRSWGYSGANVLTF. DNA of the CDR3: TGTGCCAGTAGGAGTTGGGGCTACTCTGGGGCCAACGTCCTGACTTTC. Based on the CDR3 plus reference TRBV19 and TRBJ2-6, the full variable domain is DGGITQSPKYLFRKEGQNVTLSCEQNLNHDAMYWYRQDPGQGLRLIYYSQIVNDFQKGDIAEGYSVSREKKESFPLTVTSAQKNPTAFYLCASRSWGYSGANVLTFGAGSRLTVL.

V is TRBV7-8 and J is TRBJ2-1; D possibly corresponds to TRBD1 (6 bases). CDR3 length equals 13 residues. Germline V gives CDR1 SGHVS, CDR2 FQNEAQ. Trimming removed 10 bases at V and 5 bases at J, with 15 bases between. The CDR3 bases are TGTGCCACTGGGGGCCGAGGGGACAATGAGCAGTTCTTC. Residues: CATGGRGDNEQFF. The variable domain in full, with the rest retrieved from reference TRBV7-8 and TRBJ2-1, is GAGVSQSPRYKVAKRGQDVALRCDPISGHVSLFWYQQALGQGPEFLTYFQNEAQLDKSGLPSDRFFAERPEGSVSTLKIQRTQQEDSAVYLCATGGRGDNEQFFGPGTRLTVL.

The CDR3 region is CASSLVGNEKLFF. As DNA, the CDR3 is TGCGCCAGCAGCTTGGTAGGGAATGAAAAACTGTTTTTT. The rearrangement links TRBV5-1 to TRBJ1-4, with unresolved D. Germline CDR1 reads SGHRS; CDR2 reads YFSETQ. The ends were cut back, 0 bases at V and 5 bases at J, with 5 bases in the middle. This CDR3 contains 13 residues.

The chain combines TRBV2 with TRBJ1-5; D is ambiguous. V lost 6 bases to trimming and J lost 1 base, with 10 bases between them. Germline lookup yields CDR1 SNHLY and CDR2 FYNNEI. CDR3 length: 14 residues. The CDR3 here is CASSPSGSNQPQHF. The DNA of the CDR3 is TGTGCCAGCAGCCCCTCGGGAAGCAATCAGCCCCAGCATTTT.